Reported below is one T cell receptor beta chain. Qualities for individual bases were not recorded, and no much larger clone is one base off. The sample's time point label, in plain terms: cells obtained before transplantation from donor or recipient. In mixed lymphocyte reactions, approximately 200,000 CFSE-labeled pre-transplant responders were plated with approximately 200,000 irradiated violet-dye-labeled stimulators and cultured for less than seven days. After the mixed lymphocyte reaction, proliferating CD3+CD4+CFSE-low and CD3+CD8+CFSE-low responder cells were FACS-sorted on a BD Influx sorter. The method was the immunoSEQ multiplex PCR assay. In most patients, genomic DNA was isolated using the Qiagen DNeasy Blood and Tissue Kit and sent frozen to Adaptive Biotechnologies for TCR sequencing. High-throughput TCR-beta CDR3 sequencing of genomic DNA from most patients was performed by Adaptive Biotechnologies. The original pipeline was this. TCR sequencing data for around 19 patients were retrieved from Adaptive's ImmunoSEQ software; a few other patients were processed with MiXCR and VDJtools. To correct CD4 versus CD8 sorting errors, any sequence found in both subsets at a frequency ratio below 5:1 was removed. CDR3 nucleotide sequences shared by donor and recipient were removed because the origin of these sequences could not be assigned. To be classed as alloreactive, a clone needed at least 2-fold expansion over unstimulated cells and a minimum CFSE-low frequency of 0.002% (template counts) or 0.001% (read counts). Clones detected in sequenced pre-transplant spleen, lymph node, or MLR CFSE-low populations of the donor or recipient were defined as mappable. The cumulative frequency of alloreactive clones was calculated as a percentage of all sequences, weighted by copy number. Drawn from immuneACCESS, this table holds only the in-frame rearrangements with V and J called that TCRdb kept. Clones are partly lost; checked studies trace under half to an unresolved V gene and leave the rest unexplained. From that table come the V and J calls and clone size; the DNA was used to work out D and trimming. The sample has 20,000 to 25,000 clones on record, roughly 44% of them singletons. The top ten clones comprise more than 1.2% of the sample.

This record comes from a study of graft-versus-host responses after intestinal transplantation (dated by TCRdb to the early 2020s). For the study in its entirety: Recipients received multivisceral, liver-intestinal, or isolated intestinal transplants. Every recipient was given anti-thymocyte globulin induction, then maintenance tacrolimus and steroids for roughly 3 years. After intestinal transplantation, graft-versus-host and host-versus-graft alloreactive T cell clones in the graft, circulation and bone marrow were tracked using bulk TCR-beta CDR3 sequencing. Alloreactive clones were identified by sequencing pre-transplant mixed lymphocyte reaction products and comparing these products with unstimulated pre-transplant donor and recipient T cells. The cohort enrolled 24 intestinal transplant recipients, one of whom was a retransplant, and a few patients without pretransplant specimens were excluded. Donor T cell macrochimerism was defined as a peak of at least 4% donor T cells among recipient peripheral blood mononuclear cells. Samples from a few later patients were sequenced in-house on an Illumina MiSeq with MiXCR processing rather than by the commercial service.

Reading the germline V gene gives CDR1 WSHSY and CDR2 SAAADI. Inclusive of the bounding cysteine and phenylalanine, the CDR3 is 14 residues long. The CDR3 DNA has 42 bases and is translated from base 1. V is reduced by 0 bases and J by 3 bases, leaving a spacing of 8 bases between them. Overall study outcomes, separate from this receptor: The relatively low number and heterogeneity of intestinal transplant patients limited the conclusions. Early after transplant, peak levels of circulating GvH clones were found to be associated with declines in HvG clones. In patients with donor T cell macrochimerism, the allografts had high GvH to HvG T cell clonal ratios. GvH clones were detected in recipient bone marrow, and some appeared earlier in ileal mucosa or blood, consistent with an intestinal mucosal origin.

The starting material was alloreactive CD8+ T cells from a mixed lymphocyte reaction culture, obtained before transplantation. This specimen's cell subset or site label, interpreted: CFSE-low proliferating T cells sorted from approximately six-day pre-transplant mixed lymphocyte reaction (GvH or HvG direction). The receptor was isolated from a human patient who was an organ donor for intestinal transplantation. The sequence is built from TRBV10-2 and TRBJ2-5; the D region is possibly TRBD1 or TRBD2, each matching across 5 bases. The CDR3 reads as follows: CASSESGDEETQYF. The nucleotides read TGCGCCAGCAGTGAGTCGGGGGACGAAGAGACCCAGTACTTC.